Listed below are T cell receptor beta chains from one sample, sequenced in a study of blood T cell repertoires in COVID-19. Profiling relied on immunoSEQ multiplex PCR, and the TCRdb table lists in-frame clones only, not all of them. Of around 170,000 clones listed, around four fifths were seen once; the top ten hold approximately 6.5%. Sequenced: peripheral blood. The receptors stem from a woman aged 40 to 50 with acute or convalescent COVID-19. CDR3s include the opening cysteine and the closing phenylalanine or tryptophan. D genes are given only for firm matches. Some rows mark clone size as missing; the rest say once, few, many or name a class of expanded clone.

TRBV25-1,TRBJ1-4,NA,NA,CASSEPGVLTNEKLFF,TGTGCCAGCAGTGAGCCCGGGGTCTTGACTAATGAAAAACTGTTTTTT
TRBV27,TRBJ1-1,NA,NA,CASSITGPSTEAFF,TGTGCCAGCAGTATCACAGGGCCGAGCACTGAAGCTTTCTTT
TRBV5-1,TRBJ1-2,once,NA,CASSLEGDGYTF,TGCGCCAGCAGCTTGGAGGGGGACGGCTACACCTTC
TRBV5-4,TRBJ2-7,NA,NA,CASSSLVSYEQYF,TGTGCCAGCAGCTCACTAGTTTCCTACGAGCAGTACTTC
TRBV27,TRBJ2-7,few,NA,CASSGQVQYEQYF,TGTGCCAGCAGTGGCCAGGTCCAGTACGAGCAGTACTTC
TRBV28,TRBJ1-2,NA,NA,CATLTGDSYGYTF,TGTGCCACCCTTACGGGGGATTCCTATGGCTACACCTTC
TRBV7-9,TRBJ2-7,few,TRBD2,CASSLGGRSSYEQYF,TGTGCCAGCAGCTTAGGCGGGAGGAGCTCCTACGAGCAGTACTTC
TRBV28,TRBJ2-2,NA,NA,CASSLWGGENTGELFF,TGTGCCAGCAGCCTTTGGGGCGGGGAGAACACCGGGGAGCTGTTTTTT
TRBV6-2/TRBV6-3,TRBJ1-5,NA,NA,CASSDPLGRGNNQPQHF,TGTGCCAGCAGTGACCCCCTTGGTAGGGGGAACAATCAGCCCCAGCATTTT
TRBV4-1,TRBJ2-1,few,NA,CASSQQDFLGSSYNEQFF,TGCGCCAGCAGCCAACAAGACTTCCTCGGAAGCTCCTACAATGAGCAGTTCTTC
TRBV11-2,TRBJ2-7,NA,NA,CASSLDRSFYEQYF,TGTGCCAGCAGCTTAGATCGGTCCTTCTACGAGCAGTACTTC
TRBV5-4,TRBJ2-2,NA,TRBD2,CASRREGSNTGELFF,TGTGCCAGCCGGCGGGAGGGGTCTAACACCGGGGAGCTGTTTTTT
TRBV5-6,TRBJ2-5,NA,NA,CASSFLLSGAETQYF,TGTGCCAGCAGCTTTCTGCTCTCAGGGGCGGAGACCCAGTACTTC
TRBV28,TRBJ1-6,NA,TRBD1,CASSLVGQGGSPLHF,TGTGCCAGCAGTTTAGTGGGACAGGGCGGTTCACCCCTCCACTTT
TRBV3-1/TRBV3-2,TRBJ1-5,NA,NA,CASSPQQGTQPQHF,TGTGCCAGCAGCCCCCAACAGGGTACACAGCCCCAGCATTTT
TRBV19,TRBJ1-6,NA,NA,CASSKGQFVYSPLHF,TGTGCCAGTAGTAAAGGACAGTTTGTTTATTCACCCCTCCACTTT
TRBV27,TRBJ1-6,once,TRBD1,CASSPHRGNGSPLHF,TGTGCCAGCAGTCCACACAGGGGAAACGGTTCACCCCTCCACTTT
TRBV5-4,TRBJ2-1,NA,NA,CASSVAGDDEQFF,TGTGCCAGCAGCGTGGCAGGGGATGATGAGCAGTTCTTC
TRBV30,TRBJ1-6,NA,NA,CAWTPGGGSPLHF,TGTGCCTGGACCCCCGGGGGGGGTTCACCCCTCCACTTT
TRBV24-1,TRBJ1-5,NA,NA,CATSDMTGGGQPQHF,TGTGCCACCAGTGATATGACTGGAGGAGGTCAGCCCCAGCATTTT
TRBV7-2,TRBJ2-3,NA,NA,CASSLGASRDTDTQYF,TGTGCCAGCAGCTTAGGGGCTAGCCGAGACACAGATACGCAGTATTTT
TRBV19,TRBJ1-2,NA,NA,CASSIGTRGRNYGYTF,TGTGCCAGTAGTATCGGGACGCGGGGACGTAACTATGGCTACACCTTC
TRBV5-6,TRBJ1-1,NA,NA,CASSFYWVRTDRNTEAFF,TGTGCCAGCAGCTTCTATTGGGTGAGGACAGACAGGAACACTGAAGCTTTCTTT
TRBV21-1,TRBJ1-5,NA,NA,CASTRDLKSGANQPQHF,TGTGCCAGCACCCGGGACCTCAAGTCAGGGGCCAATCAGCCCCAGCATTTT
TRBV2,TRBJ1-1,NA,NA,CASNVRNTEAFF,TGTGCCAGCAACGTTAGGAACACTGAAGCTTTCTTT
TRBV7-8,TRBJ2-1,NA,NA,CASSSQQTGIVFF,TGTGCCAGCAGCTCCCAGCAAACAGGGATAGTGTTCTTC
TRBV19,TRBJ1-1,NA,TRBD1,CASSMVQGAWDRTFF,TGTGCCAGTAGTATGGTACAGGGGGCATGGGATCGAACTTTCTTT
TRBV18,TRBJ1-3,NA,NA,CASSPSRSTHFNSGNTIYF,TGTGCCAGCTCACCTTCACGGAGTACACACTTCAATTCTGGAAACACCATATATTTT
TRBV30,TRBJ1-2,NA,NA,CAWSAPGGGYTF,TGTGCCTGGAGTGCCCCGGGTGGTGGCTACACCTTC